These 30 T cell receptor beta chains came from one sample sequenced in a study of T cell responses to AZD1222 COVID-19 vaccine. Profiled with immunoSEQ multiplex PCR; TCRdb holds only in-frame clones, not every one. The table lists roughly 60,000 clones, approximately 90% of them singletons. Sequencing was performed on peripheral blood, taken on day 0 of AZD1222 vaccination. Receptor source: an adult in good health.

This clone has just one count. The gene calls are TRBV5-1 and TRBJ1-1; possible D gene TRBD1, 5 bases. Germline loops: CDR1 SGHRS, CDR2 YFSETQ. V was shortened by 2 bases and J by 2 bases, with 13 bases between the two germline ends. This CDR3 is built from 15 residues. CDR3 in amino acids: CASSLGQSGNTEAFF. In DNA form, the CDR3 reads TGCGCCAGCAGCTTAGGACAATCAGGAAACACTGAAGCTTTCTTT.

The table lists this clone with a few counts. This chain uses TRBV5-6 with TRBJ1-6, with 7 bases that match TRBD1. From germline, CDR1 is SGHDT and CDR2 YYEEEE. The CDR3 sequence is 16 residues long. Unmatched junction bases numbered 6, after V lost 2 bases and J lost 4 bases. The CDR3 sequence is CASSFEGASYNSPLHF. DNA of the CDR3: TGTGCCAGCAGCTTCGAGGGGGCGTCGTATAATTCACCCCTCCACTTT. The full variable domain, completed using reference TRBV5-6 and TRBJ1-6, is DAGVTQSPTHLIKTRGQQVTLRCSPKSGHDTVSWYQQALGQGPQFIFQYYEEEERQRGNFPDRFSGHQFPNYSSELNVNALLLGDSALYLCASSFEGASYNSPLHFGNGTRLTVT.

The chain couples TRBV30 to TRBJ2-7; D is undetermined. The CDR3 runs to 11 residues. The germline V gene encodes CDR1 GTSNPN and CDR2 SVGIG (reference sequence). V was trimmed by 4 bases and J by 0 bases, leaving 4 bases between them. This chain's CDR3 is CAWTDSYEQYF. Written as DNA, the CDR3 is TGTGCCTGGACCGACTCCTACGAGCAGTACTTC. Full variable domain (outside the CDR3, taken from reference TRBV30 and TRBJ2-7): SQTIHQWPATLVQPVGSPLSLECTVEGTSNPNLYWYRQAAGRGLQLLFYSVGIGQISSEVPQNLSASRPQDRQFILSSKKLLLSDSGFYLCAWTDSYEQYFGPGTRLTVT.

The genes are TRBV2 and TRBJ1-6; 8 nucleotides match TRBD1. CDR3 size: 16 residues. The ends lost 4 bases at V and 6 bases at J; junction bases unmatched: 8. Germline assignment: CDR1 SNHLY and CDR2 FYNNEI. CDR3 sequence reads: CASSGRGLAGNSPLHF. CDR3 sequence (DNA): TGTGCCAGCAGTGGCAGGGGGCTAGCTGGTAATTCACCCCTCCACTTT.

This clone was counted a single time. This rearrangement joins TRBV19 to TRBJ2-2; D possibly corresponds to TRBD2 (5 bases). V was clipped by 2 bases and J by 1 base, with 11 bases between them. CDR3 size: 16 residues. CDR1 LNHDA and CDR2 SQIVND come from the germline V gene (reference sequence). CDR3 loop: CASSIPRGQNTGELFF. CDR3 DNA sequence: TGTGCCAGTAGTATACCACGAGGGCAGAACACCGGGGAGCTGTTTTTT.

CDR3 region: CSARGTQNYGYTF. In nucleotides, the CDR3 is TGCAGCGCCCGCGGGACACAGAACTATGGCTACACCTTC. V and J are TRBV29-1 and TRBJ1-2; a possible D gene is TRBD1 (6 bases). The V and J ends lost 7 bases and 2 bases respectively, with 14 bases between them. Germline lookup yields CDR1 SQVTM and CDR2 ANQGSEA. CDR3 length: 13 residues.

The chain carries TRBV27 and TRBJ2-7; D tentatively fits TRBD1 or TRBD2 (6 bases each). This CDR3 has 12 amino acids. The germline gives CDR1 MNHEY, CDR2 SMNVEV (reference sequence). V was shortened by 6 bases and J by 7 bases, with 13 bases between the two germline ends. The chain's CDR3 is CASSTGRREQYF. The CDR3 DNA sequence: TGTGCCAGCAGCACAGGGAGGAGAGAGCAGTACTTC.

This rearrangement joins TRBV5-6 to TRBJ1-2; TRBD1 agrees at 9 bases. The CDR3 contains 15 residues. In germline, CDR1 is SGHDT, CDR2 YYEEEE. V trimming: 4 bases; J trimming: 6 bases; junction bases outside the gene matches: 10. CDR3 residues: CASSPGQGFRNGYTF. The CDR3 DNA is TGTGCCAGCAGCCCTGGACAGGGGTTTAGGAATGGCTACACCTTC.

This chain joins TRBV5-1 and TRBJ2-6; D gene unclear. Germline-derived CDR1 and CDR2 are SGHRS and YFSETQ. V shed 0 bases and J shed 1 base, with 5 bases lying between them. There are 15 residues in the CDR3. CDR3 in DNA: TGCGCCAGCAGCTTGGACGGGTCTGGGGCCAACGTCCTGACTTTC. It yields the protein CASSLDGSGANVLTF.

CDR3 sequence reads: CAILHRRGTEAFF. CDR3 nucleotide sequence: TGCGCCATTCTTCACAGGAGGGGCACTGAAGCTTTCTTT. This chain connects TRBV10-2 to TRBJ1-1, with a weak D call TRBD1 (5 bases). CDR1 and CDR2 from the germline V gene are WSHSY and SAAADI. The CDR3 covers 13 residues. Trimming took off 10 bases at V and 4 bases at J, with 16 bases between the two ends.

The chain carries TRBV9 and TRBJ1-5; unclear D gene. Germline V lookup: CDR1 SGDLS, CDR2 YYNGEE. Trimming took 0 bases from V and 0 from J, leaving 7 bases between them. The CDR3 covers 15 residues. The CDR3 spells CASSVAGNSNQPQHF. CDR3 DNA sequence: TGTGCCAGCAGCGTAGCGGGGAATAGCAATCAGCCCCAGCATTTT.

Written as DNA, the CDR3 is TGTGCCAGCAGTCCCGGGACAGGGGGGTCTGGGGCCAACGTCCTGACTTTC. Its translation is CASSPGTGGSGANVLTF. The gene calls are TRBV6-4 and TRBJ2-6; 11 positions match TRBD1. CDR1 and CDR2 from the germline V gene are MRHNA and SNTAGT. The V segment lost 5 bases and the J segment 1 base; nucleotides outside the gene matches: 4. This CDR3 has 17 amino acids.

This chain connects TRBV9 to TRBJ1-3; D remains unclear. The length of the CDR3 is 14 residues. Germline V gene lookup returns CDR1 SGDLS and CDR2 YYNGEE. The germline V and J ends were trimmed by 3 bases and 0 bases, with 7 bases remaining between them. The CDR3 DNA reads TGTGCCAGCAGCGGAGCTAGCTCTGGAAACACCATATATTTT. Translation gives CASSGASSGNTIYF.

This clone was found a few times. V usage is TRBV19 and J usage is TRBJ1-2, with D perhaps TRBD1 (6 bases). There are 15 residues in the CDR3. Trimming cost V 4 bases and J 1 base, with 13 bases left between them. Per the germline V gene, CDR1 is LNHDA and CDR2 is SQIVND (reference sequence). The CDR3 DNA follows: TGTGCCAGTAGTAGGACAGTGACTCTTAACTATGGCTACACCTTC. Amino acid sequence: CASSRTVTLNYGYTF.

V and J are TRBV2 and TRBJ2-2; tentative D call: TRBD2 (6 bases). This CDR3 region has 14 residues. V lost 2 bases and J lost 5, with 9 bases in between. The germline V gene has CDR1 SNHLY and CDR2 FYNNEI. The CDR3 DNA is TGTGCCAGCAGTGAAATAGCGGCGACCGGGGAGCTGTTTTTT. Translation gives CASSEIAATGELFF.

The V call is TRBV5-1, the J call TRBJ2-3; D is uncertain. V lost 2 bases and J 0 bases, leaving 13 bases between the germline ends. The CDR3 contains 16 residues. In germline, CDR1 is SGHRS, CDR2 YFSETQ. CDR3 region: CASSLGKGTSTDTQYF. In DNA form, the CDR3 reads TGCGCCAGCAGCTTAGGTAAAGGTACTAGCACAGATACGCAGTATTTT.

This chain links TRBV7-8 with TRBJ2-5; 9 bases match TRBD2. V gave up 3 bases and J gave up 0 bases; unmatched junction bases: 5. Per germline, CDR1 SGHVS and CDR2 FQNEAQ. CDR3 length equals 16 residues. The CDR3 nucleotides are TGTGCCAGCAGCTTCTCCAGCGGGGGGTACCAAGAGACCCAGTACTTC. This codes for CASSFSSGGYQETQYF.

J is TRBJ2-7 and V is TRBV2, with D possibly matching TRBD2 (6 bases). In germline, CDR1 is SNHLY, CDR2 FYNNEI. V was cut by 6 bases and J by 7 bases, with 13 bases left in between. The CDR3 consists of 12 residues. The CDR3 reads CASSWKEGEQYF. In nucleotides, the CDR3 is TGTGCCAGCAGCTGGAAGGAGGGAGAGCAGTACTTC.

The chain has TRBV5-1 and TRBJ1-6; D might be TRBD1 (5 bases). Trimming took 4 bases from V and 7 from J, leaving 15 bases between them. The germline gives CDR1 SGHRS, CDR2 YFSETQ. CDR3 length equals 15 residues. CDR3 DNA: TGCGCCAGCAGCCCCGGGCAGACAGTGAATTCACCCCTCCACTTT. Protein: CASSPGQTVNSPLHF.

V is TRBV5-1 and J is TRBJ2-2; TRBD2 might be the D (5 bases). Germline assignment: CDR1 SGHRS and CDR2 YFSETQ. With 4 bases removed from V and 0 bases from J, the gap between germline ends came to 7 bases. The CDR3 sequence is 14 residues long. In DNA form, the CDR3 reads TGCGCCAGCAGCCCGGACTCGAACACCGGGGAGCTGTTTTTT. This codes for CASSPDSNTGELFF.

This chain uses TRBV2 with TRBJ2-5, with TRBD1 as a possible D gene (5 bases). Trimming pared 1 base from V and 5 bases from J, leaving 8 bases between. CDR3 length equals 13 residues. Germline values: CDR1 SNHLY, CDR2 FYNNEI. The CDR3 region is CASSEGAGETQYF. The CDR3 DNA is TGTGCCAGCAGTGAAGGTGCAGGGGAGACCCAGTACTTC.

The chain carries TRBV3-1 (or the pseudogene TRBV3-2) and TRBJ2-1; 8 positions agree with TRBD2. The V segment lost 5 bases and the J segment 0 bases; nucleotides outside the gene matches: 6. The CDR3 consists of 16 residues. Germline V lookup: CDR1 LGHDT, CDR2 YNNKEL (reference sequence). The CDR3 coding sequence is TGTGCCAGCAGCTCTGGACTAGCCTACTCCTACAATGAGCAGTTCTTC. This sequence encodes CASSSGLAYSYNEQFF.

The V call is TRBV27, the J call TRBJ2-6; D may be TRBD1 (5 bases). The CDR3 contains 16 residues. V lost 6 bases and J lost 0, with 12 bases in between. Germline V gene data show CDR1 as MNHEY and CDR2 as SMNVEV (reference sequence). The CDR3 protein is CASRPTVGSGANVLTF. CDR3 DNA sequence: TGTGCCAGCAGGCCGACAGTTGGCTCTGGGGCCAACGTCCTGACTTTC.

This rearrangement joins TRBV6-5 to TRBJ2-7, with D unclear. CDR1 MNHEY and CDR2 SVGAGI come from the germline V gene. The CDR3 covers 13 residues. With 7 bases removed from V and 6 bases from J, the gap between germline ends came to 16 bases. CDR3 sequence (DNA): TGTGCCAGCACCTCATATGTTGGTTTCGAGCAGTACTTC. It codes for CASTSYVGFEQYF.

This rearrangement joins TRBV6-5 to TRBJ1-2, with D unresolved. V lost 6 bases to trimming and J lost 4 bases, with 12 bases between them. The CDR3 has 13 amino acids. Germline assignment: CDR1 MNHEY and CDR2 SVGAGI. CDR3 DNA: TGTGCCAGCAGCTTGGACGGACTCTATGGCTACACCTTC. It yields the protein CASSLDGLYGYTF.

The chain is built from TRBV10-2 and TRBJ2-3; D not certain. The CDR3 spans 12 residues. V lost 3 bases and J 2 bases, leaving 3 bases between the germline ends. Germline lookup yields CDR1 WSHSY and CDR2 SAAADI. The CDR3 reads CASSEITDTQYF. CDR3 coding DNA: TGCGCCAGCAGTGAAATCACAGATACGCAGTATTTT.

The CDR3 region is CASSEGPGDEQFF. The CDR3 DNA follows: TGTGCCAGCAGCGAGGGACCGGGCGATGAGCAGTTCTTC. This chain links TRBV9 with TRBJ2-1, with D possibly called TRBD1 or TRBD2 (5 bases each). Germline V gene lookup returns CDR1 SGDLS and CDR2 YYNGEE. This CDR3 is 13 amino acids long. Trimming removed 3 bases at V and 8 bases at J, with 12 bases between.

This chain joins TRBV10-3 and TRBJ2-7; D is ambiguous. CDR3 length equals 11 residues. Deletions cut 3 bases from V and 6 bases from J, with 6 bases between. In germline, CDR1 is ENHRY, CDR2 SYGVKD. The CDR3 DNA follows: TGTGCCATCAGTGAAAGGAGCGAGCAGTACTTC. It codes for CAISERSEQYF.

The chain recombines TRBV12-3 or TRBV12-4 with TRBJ1-1; no reliable D call. The CDR3 spans 13 residues. Between the trimmed V and J ends, which lost 5 bases and 3 bases, there was a span of 10 bases. This chain's CDR3 is CASSPRRDTEAFF. The CDR3, as DNA: TGTGCCAGCAGTCCCAGACGAGACACTGAAGCTTTCTTT.

This chain connects TRBV6-5 to TRBJ1-3; D is possibly TRBD1 (5 bases). The CDR3 totals 15 residues. The V and J ends lost 6 bases and 1 base respectively, with 13 bases between them. Germline values: CDR1 MNHEY, CDR2 SVGAGI. The CDR3, as DNA: TGTGCCAGCAGCCAAAGTTGGGGGTCTGGAAACACCATATATTTT. This codes for CASSQSWGSGNTIYF.